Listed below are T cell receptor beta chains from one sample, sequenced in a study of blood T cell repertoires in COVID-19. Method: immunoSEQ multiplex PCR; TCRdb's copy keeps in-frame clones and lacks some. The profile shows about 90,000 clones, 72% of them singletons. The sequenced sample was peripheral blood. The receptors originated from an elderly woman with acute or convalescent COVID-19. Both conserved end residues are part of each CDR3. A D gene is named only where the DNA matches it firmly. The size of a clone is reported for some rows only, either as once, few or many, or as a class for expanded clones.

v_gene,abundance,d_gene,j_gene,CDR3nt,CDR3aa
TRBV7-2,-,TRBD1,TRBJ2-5,TGTGCCAGCAGCTGGGACAGGGGGCAAGAGACCCAGTACTTC,CASSWDRGQETQYF
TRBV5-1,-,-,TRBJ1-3,TGCGCCAGCAGCTTGGCCTCCGGTTCCTCTGGAAACACCATATATTTT,CASSLASGSSGNTIYF
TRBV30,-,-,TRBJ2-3,TGTGCCTGGAGTCCCGGGACACAAAGCACAGATACGCAGTATTTT,CAWSPGTQSTDTQYF
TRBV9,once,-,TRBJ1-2,TGTGCCAGCAGCGGGCCCCTGAGCTACACCTTC,CASSGPLSYTF
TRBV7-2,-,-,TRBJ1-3,TGTGCCAGCAGCTTAGGTTGGGGGGACACCATATATTTT,CASSLGWGDTIYF
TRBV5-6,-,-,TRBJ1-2,TGTGCCAGCAGCTTGGCGGGGTTCGGAGGCTACACCTTC,CASSLAGFGGYTF
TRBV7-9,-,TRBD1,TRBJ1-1,TGTGCCAGCAACCTACCGGGACAGCGAGCTTTCTTT,CASNLPGQRAFF
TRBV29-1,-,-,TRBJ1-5,TGCAGCGTTGTTTTCCCCGGTGGTGGCAATCAGCCCCAGCATTTT,CSVVFPGGGNQPQHF
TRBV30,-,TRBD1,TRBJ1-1,TGTGCCTACATGGGACAGTCGAACACTGAAGCTTTCTTT,CAYMGQSNTEAFF
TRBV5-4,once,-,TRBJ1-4,TGTGCCAGCAGCTTGGGGCTGCGGAATGAAAAACTGTTTTTT,CASSLGLRNEKLFF
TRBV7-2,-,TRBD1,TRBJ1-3,TGTGCCAGCAGCTTAGTCGGGACAGGGTTTGGAAACACCATATATTTT,CASSLVGTGFGNTIYF
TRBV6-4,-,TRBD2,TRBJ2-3,TGTGCCAGCAGTGAAGGGGGACTAGCGGGGGGCCGAGGTACGCAGTATTTT,CASSEGGLAGGRGTQYF
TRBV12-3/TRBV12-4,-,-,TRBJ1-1,TGTGCCAGCAGTTCTCTTATGAACACTGAAGCTTTCTTT,CASSSLMNTEAFF
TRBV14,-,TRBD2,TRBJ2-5,TGTGCCAGCAGCTTACTAGCGGACCAAGAGACCCAGTACTTC,CASSLLADQETQYF
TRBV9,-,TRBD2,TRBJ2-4,TGTGCCAGCAGCCCAACTACTAGCGGGGGGGTCTTAGCCAAAAACATTCAGTACTTC,CASSPTTSGGVLAKNIQYF
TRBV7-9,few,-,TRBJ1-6,TGTGCCAGCAGCTTATCTAATAATTCACCCCTCCACTTT,CASSLSNNSPLHF
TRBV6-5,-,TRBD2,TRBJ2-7,TGTGCCAGCAACCAACTAGCGGGGGGGAACGAGCAGTACTTC,CASNQLAGGNEQYF
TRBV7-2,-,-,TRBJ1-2,TGTGCCAGCAGCTTAGGCCCGGGAATTAACTATGGCTACACCTTC,CASSLGPGINYGYTF
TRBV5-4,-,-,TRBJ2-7,TGTGCCAGCAGCTTGGCGGCGGACAGCCAATACGAGCAGTACTTC,CASSLAADSQYEQYF
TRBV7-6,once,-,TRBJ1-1,TGTGCCAGCAGCTCACAGGGTTACACTGAAGCTTTCTTT,CASSSQGYTEAFF
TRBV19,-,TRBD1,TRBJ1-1,TGTGCCTCCGCTCTCGGGACAGGGGGCTATACTGAAGCTTTCTTT,CASALGTGGYTEAFF
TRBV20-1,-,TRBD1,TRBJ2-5,TGCAGTGCAAGTCCGGGACAGCAAGAAGAGACCCAGTACTTC,CSASPGQQEETQYF
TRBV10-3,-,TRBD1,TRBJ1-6,TGTGCCATCAGTGAACGACAGGGGATGGATTCACCCCTCCACTTT,CAISERQGMDSPLHF
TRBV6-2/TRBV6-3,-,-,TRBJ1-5,TGTGCCAGCAGTTACGACGGAGACAATCAGCCCCAGCATTTT,CASSYDGDNQPQHF
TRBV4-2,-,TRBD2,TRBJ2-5,TGTGCCAGCAGCCAAGTCAGCGGGGGGGCCGAAGAGACCCAGTACTTC,CASSQVSGGAEETQYF
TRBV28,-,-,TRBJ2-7,TGTGCCAGCAGTTTATTGCCGGGGGAAGGCGAGCAGTACTTC,CASSLLPGEGEQYF
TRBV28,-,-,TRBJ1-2,TGTGCCAGCAGGAGGAGAGCTAACTATGGCTACACCTTC,CASRRRANYGYTF
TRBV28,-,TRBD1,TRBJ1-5,TGTGCCAGCAGGGAAGCCTACAGGGGGCATCAGCCCCAGCATTTT,CASREAYRGHQPQHF
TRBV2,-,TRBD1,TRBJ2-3,TGTGCCAGCATGAGGGACAGGGACACAGATACGCAGTATTTT,CASMRDRDTDTQYF
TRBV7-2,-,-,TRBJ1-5,TGTGCCAGCAGCTTAGCGGGATCCGGGGAAGGGCAGCCCCAGCATTTT,CASSLAGSGEGQPQHF
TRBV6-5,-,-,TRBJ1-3,TGTGCCAGCTCGAGGGGGACTGGAAACACCATATATTTT,CASSRGTGNTIYF
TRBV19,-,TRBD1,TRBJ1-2,TGTGCCAGCAACTCACAGGGGGCGACCGCTGGCTACACCTTC,CASNSQGATAGYTF
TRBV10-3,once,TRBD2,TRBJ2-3,TGTGCCATCAGTGAGTCGGCGGGGGGGACTAGCACAGATACGCAGTATTTT,CAISESAGGTSTDTQYF
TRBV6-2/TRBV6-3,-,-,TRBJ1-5,TGTGCCAGCAGTTCATCTTCGGTTAGCAATCAGCCCCAGCATTTT,CASSSSSVSNQPQHF
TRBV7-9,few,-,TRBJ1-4,TGTGCCAGCAGCTTTAGTGGTTCAACTAATGAAAAACTGTTTTTT,CASSFSGSTNEKLFF
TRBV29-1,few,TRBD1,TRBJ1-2,TGCAGCGTTGAAGGGCAGGGGGGCGATGGCTACACCTTC,CSVEGQGGDGYTF
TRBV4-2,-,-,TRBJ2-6,TGTGCCAGCAGCCAAGAGTACTCAGGTCTCTCTGGGGCCAACGTCCTGACTTTC,CASSQEYSGLSGANVLTF
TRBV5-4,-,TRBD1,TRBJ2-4,TGTGCCAGCAGCTCCAGACAGGGTTTAGCCAAAAACATTCAGTACTTC,CASSSRQGLAKNIQYF
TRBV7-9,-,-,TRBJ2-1,TGTGCCAGCAGCCTTCAGGGGTCTTCTTTAAGCTCCTACAATGAGCAGTTCTTC,CASSLQGSSLSSYNEQFF
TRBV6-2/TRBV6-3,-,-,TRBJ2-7,TGTGCCAGCAGTCCCGGACAGGGAGGGTTCAACGAGCAGTACTTC,CASSPGQGGFNEQYF
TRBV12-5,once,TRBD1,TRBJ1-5,TGTGCTAGTGGTTTCCCAGGGGGAAGGCAGCCCCAGCATTTT,CASGFPGGRQPQHF
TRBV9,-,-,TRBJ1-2,TGTGCCAGCAGCGGGACAGCAGACCCATATGGCTACACCTTC,CASSGTADPYGYTF
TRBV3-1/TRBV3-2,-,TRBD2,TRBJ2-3,TGTGCCAGCAGCCTTTTGGGACTAGCGGGGCCCACAGATACGCAGTATTTT,CASSLLGLAGPTDTQYF
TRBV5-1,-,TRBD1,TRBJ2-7,TGCGCCAGCAGCCAGGGGACAGGGGTGGCCGAGCAGTACTTC,CASSQGTGVAEQYF
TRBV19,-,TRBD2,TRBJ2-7,TGTGCCAGCCGGACTAGCGGGGTGTACGAGCAGTACTTC,CASRTSGVYEQYF
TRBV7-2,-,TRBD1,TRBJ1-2,TGTGCCAGCAGCTTCACAGGGGGGACTAACTATGGCTACACCTTC,CASSFTGGTNYGYTF
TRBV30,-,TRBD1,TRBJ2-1,TGTGCCTGGAGGACAGGGGGTACGGATGAGCAGTTCTTC,CAWRTGGTDEQFF
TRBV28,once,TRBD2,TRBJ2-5,TGTGCCAGCAGTCCACTTAGCGGGGGGGCGAAGGAGACCCAGTACTTC,CASSPLSGGAKETQYF
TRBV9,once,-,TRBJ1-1,TGTGCCAGCAGCACTGATCCGGGACAACGGGCAACTGAAGCTTTCTTT,CASSTDPGQRATEAFF
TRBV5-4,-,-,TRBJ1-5,TGTGCCAGCAGCCCGGGTCTCAATCAGCCCCAGCATTTT,CASSPGLNQPQHF
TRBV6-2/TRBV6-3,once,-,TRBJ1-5,TGTGCCAGCAGTCAGGGAAGACAGCCCCAGCATTTT,CASSQGRQPQHF